One sample yielded the 5 T cell receptor beta chains listed below, sequenced in a study of vaccination and CD4 T cells after COVID-19. TCRdb re-derived calls from the PCR reads in MiXCR, one entry per CDR3 protein. The sample consists of some 33,000 distinct CDR3 sequences, about 34% of them appearing once. Time point here: late sampling 161 to 241 days after vaccination in three convalescent patients. This material consisted of CD4+ T cells from blood, taken about 7 months after SARS-CoV-2 vaccination. These receptor sequences come from a human donor who had recovered from COVID-19.

This chain connects TRBV2 to TRBJ2-7; 11 bases map to TRBD2. V lost 6 bases to trimming and J lost 2 bases; unmatched junction nucleotides: 15. Germline V gene sequence: CDR1 SNHLY, CDR2 FYNNEI. The CDR3 is made up of 18 amino acids. Here the CDR3 DNA reads TGTGCCAGCAGCGGTACCGTTTTAGGGACTAGCGGCCCCTACGAGCAGTACTTC. This codes for CASSGTVLGTSGPYEQYF.

This sequence joins TRBV6-5 and TRBJ2-3; 9 positions agree with TRBD2. The CDR3 runs to 14 residues. V lost 4 bases, J lost 5 bases, and 4 bases stayed unmatched. Germline-derived CDR1 and CDR2 are MNHEY and SVGAGI. The CDR3: CASSWREGGDTQYF. Here the CDR3 DNA reads TGTGCCAGCAGTTGGCGGGAGGGTGGAGATACGCAGTATTTT.

This clonotype was recorded a few times. The chain carries TRBV19 and TRBJ2-7; maybe TRBD2 (6 bases). Trimming stripped 4 bases from V and 5 bases from J, with 15 bases between. The CDR3 is made up of 14 amino acids. Germline-derived CDR1 and CDR2 are LNHDA and SQIVND (reference sequence). The CDR3 bases are TGTGCCAGTAGTAAGGTCGGAGGGGCGCACGAGCAGTACTTC. This sequence encodes CASSKVGGAHEQYF.

This clonotype was found a few times. The V call is TRBV20-1, the J call TRBJ2-5, with 8 bases fitting TRBD2. J gave up 3 bases and V 7 bases, and 13 bases lay outside the gene matches. CDR1 and CDR2 from the germline V gene are DFQATT and SNEGSKA (reference sequence). The CDR3 runs to 15 residues. The CDR3 is CSVLGNSGRKETQYF. CDR3 nucleotides: TGCAGTGTCCTCGGTAACAGCGGGAGAAAAGAGACCCAGTACTTC.

The chain is built from TRBV6-1 and TRBJ2-7; no firm D call. CDR1 and CDR2 from the germline V gene are MNHNS and SASEGT. The CDR3 consists of 14 residues. Trimming took 9 bases from V and 0 from J, leaving 15 bases between them. The CDR3 DNA follows: TGTGCCAGTAAAGGTAGGGCCCTCTCCTACGAGCAGTACTTC. It translates to CASKGRALSYEQYF.